These 30 T cell receptor beta chains were sequenced from one sample in a study of shared clonotypes between healthy human individuals. Terminally differentiated effector memory CD45RA+ cells were excluded by CCR7 positive selection of CD45RO-negative cells. Produced via immunoSEQ multiplex PCR; TCRdb's table is partial and in-frame only. The data show some 2 million clones, with roughly 94% seen just once and 0.9% to 1.5% held by the top ten. The sample taken for sequencing was naive CD8+ T cells sorted from blood. These receptors were collected from a man younger than 35 in good health.

The J gene is TRBJ2-1, the V gene TRBV4-2; 8 bases align to TRBD2. Trimming removed 3 bases from V and 4 bases from J; junction bases left unmatched: 5. CDR3 size: 15 residues. Germline CDR1 reads LGHNA; CDR2 reads YNFKEQ. This CDR3 reads CASSHLTSDYNEQFF. In DNA, the CDR3 is TGTGCCAGCAGCCACCTGACTAGCGATTACAATGAGCAGTTCTTC.

This chain links TRBV5-8 with TRBJ1-5; 9 bases match TRBD1. Germline CDR1 is SGHTS and CDR2 is YDEGEE. The junction had 14 bases not matched to a gene; V was cut back by 0 bases and J by 1 base. This CDR3 is 20 amino acids long. CDR3 nucleotides: TGTGCCAGCAGCTTGGAATCCCGGGACAGGGAGATAGGGAGCAATCAGCCCCAGCATTTT. It is translated as CASSLESRDREIGSNQPQHF.

This clone was recorded only once. V is TRBV6-6 and J is TRBJ1-5; 7 bases align to TRBD1. The germline V gene has CDR1 MNHNY and CDR2 SVGAGI (reference sequence). The V gene end was trimmed by 1 base and the J gene end by 5 bases; junction bases not matched to a gene: 5. The CDR3 contains 15 residues. For the CDR3, the DNA is TGTGCCAGCAGTTACTACGAAGGGGGCTATCAGCCCCAGCATTTT. Translated, it gives CASSYYEGGYQPQHF.

The V and J genes are TRBV5-1 and TRBJ2-1, with 12 positions matching TRBD2. Looked up from germline, CDR1 is SGHRS and CDR2 is YFSETQ. V dropped 4 bases and J dropped 3; count of bases not matched to a gene: 14. CDR3 length equals 19 residues. The CDR3 bases are TGCGCCAGCAGCCCGGGGCGGCTAGCGGGAGGGCCCCACTACAATGAGCAGTTCTTC. Amino acid sequence: CASSPGRLAGGPHYNEQFF.

CDR3 in DNA: TGCGCCAGCAGTGAGTCCCTCCTTTATGGCTACACCTTC. Translating it yields CASSESLLYGYTF. The chain links TRBV10-1 to TRBJ1-2; D is unclear. Germline V gives CDR1 WNHNN, CDR2 SYGVQD (reference sequence). V was cut by 0 bases and J by 5 bases, with 7 bases left in between. The CDR3 is made up of 13 amino acids.

The chain is built from TRBV28 and TRBJ2-2; D is perhaps TRBD1 (6 bases). Trimming pared 3 bases from V and 5 bases from J, leaving 16 bases between. CDR3 length: 16 residues. Germline assignment: CDR1 MDHEN and CDR2 SYDVKM. CDR3 DNA sequence: TGTGCCAGCAGTTTTTCGGCAGGGGTTAGAACCGGGGAGCTGTTTTTT. Amino acids: CASSFSAGVRTGELFF.

This sequence joins TRBV4-1 and TRBJ2-7; D remains ambiguous. Germline CDR1 and CDR2: MGHRA and YSYEKL. V was shortened by 1 base and J by 2 bases, with 12 bases between the two germline ends. CDR3 length: 15 amino acids. The CDR3 protein is CASSQGFLGPYEQYF. CDR3 bases: TGCGCCAGCAGCCAAGGATTCCTTGGGCCCTACGAGCAGTACTTC.

This chain links TRBV6-1 with TRBJ2-5; the match to TRBD2 covers 8 bases. With V trimmed by 1 base and J by 4 bases, 5 bases remained unmatched. The length of the CDR3 is 15 residues. Germline CDR1 reads MNHNS; CDR2 reads SASEGT. The CDR3 protein is CASSEVSLAGETQYF. As DNA, the CDR3 is TGTGCCAGCAGTGAAGTATCCCTAGCGGGAGAGACCCAGTACTTC.

The genes are TRBV27 and TRBJ1-6; possible D gene TRBD1, 6 bases. The V and J ends lost 7 bases and 8 bases respectively, with 18 bases between them. The CDR3 extends over 15 amino acids. Looked up from germline, CDR1 is MNHEY and CDR2 is SMNVEV (reference sequence). CDR3 bases: TGTGCCAGCAATCCACGAAGGGGGTGGGATTCACCCCTCCACTTT. This sequence encodes CASNPRRGWDSPLHF.

This sequence joins TRBV13 and TRBJ2-7, with no clear D. This CDR3 comprises 15 residues. CDR1 and CDR2 (germline): PRHDT, FYEKMQ (reference sequence). Trimming stripped 3 bases from V and 0 bases from J, with 12 bases between. CDR3 residues: CASSFVGGDSYEQYF. CDR3 bases: TGTGCCAGCAGCTTTGTGGGCGGCGACTCCTACGAGCAGTACTTC.

The genes are TRBV4-3 and TRBJ2-5; D remains ambiguous. Germline loops: CDR1 LGHNA, CDR2 YSLEER. V lost 0 bases, J lost 0 bases, and 5 bases lay in between. The CDR3 runs to 14 residues. CDR3 DNA sequence: TGCGCCAGCAGCCAAGATTGGAACCAAGAGACCCAGTACTTC. Translation gives CASSQDWNQETQYF.

This chain links TRBV9 with TRBJ2-7; D remains unclear. V lost 0 bases, J lost 3 bases, and 7 bases lay in between. The CDR3 is made up of 13 amino acids. Germline V gene data show CDR1 as SGDLS and CDR2 as YYNGEE. CDR3 DNA: TGTGCCAGCAGCGTAGGGCCCCGCTACGAGCAGTACTTC. Translation gives CASSVGPRYEQYF. Full variable domain (outside the CDR3, taken from reference TRBV9 and TRBJ2-7): DSGVTQTPKHLITATGQRVTLRCSPRSGDLSVYWYQQSLDQGLQFLIQYYNGEERAKGNILERFSAQQFPDLHSELNLSSLELGDSALYFCASSVGPRYEQYFGPGTRLTVT.

The rearrangement joins TRBV18 to TRBJ2-5; unclear D gene. CDR1 and CDR2 (germline): KGHSH, LQKENI. The CDR3 is 16 residues long. V was cut by 4 bases and J by 2 bases, with 17 bases left in between. CDR3 in DNA: TGTGCCAGCTCACAGGAGAAGGCTCTGTATCAAGAGACCCAGTACTTC. This codes for CASSQEKALYQETQYF.

To note about this clone: Other DNA sequences within the sample encode an identical CDR3. The chain carries TRBV5-6 and TRBJ1-4; D unresolved. This CDR3 spans 14 amino acids. Germline CDR1 is SGHDT and CDR2 is YYEEEE. V lost 2 bases to trimming and J lost 3 bases, with 8 bases between them. CDR3 nucleotide sequence: TGTGCCAGCAGCTTTGGGTCACCTAATGAAAAACTGTTTTTT. Translated, it gives CASSFGSPNEKLFF.

The chain combines TRBV19 with TRBJ2-4; D is perhaps TRBD1 or TRBD2 (6 bases each). Germline V gene lookup returns CDR1 LNHDA and CDR2 SQIVND (reference sequence). The CDR3 contains 15 residues. V gave up 6 bases and J gave up 7 bases, with 19 bases separating them. CDR3 bases: TGTGCCAGTAGGGCGGAGGGAGGAGACAGGAACATTCAGTACTTC. It yields the protein CASRAEGGDRNIQYF.

V and J are TRBV7-6 and TRBJ2-2; TRBD1 is a possible D gene (5 bases). The germline CDR1 and CDR2 sequences are SGHVS and FNYEAQ. The CDR3 covers 13 residues. The ends were cut back, 5 bases at V and 7 bases at J, with 11 bases in the middle. The CDR3 coding sequence is TGTGCCAGCAGCAACCAGGGTGGCGGGGAGCTGTTTTTT. Translated: CASSNQGGGELFF.

Comment on this clone: Other DNA variants within this sample encode the same CDR3. The V gene is TRBV30, the J gene TRBJ1-1; D gene ambiguous. Germline CDR1 is GTSNPN and CDR2 is SVGIG (reference sequence). The CDR3 is 13 amino acids. V was trimmed by 2 bases and J by 0 bases, leaving 7 bases between them. The CDR3 reads CAWSRGMNTEAFF. For the CDR3, the DNA is TGTGCCTGGAGTCGCGGGATGAACACTGAAGCTTTCTTT.

The CDR3: CASRSGDVSGYTF. The CDR3 DNA sequence: TGTGCCAGCAGATCAGGGGATGTATCAGGCTACACCTTC. The rearrangement links TRBV6-5 to TRBJ1-2; possibly TRBD1 for D (6 bases). In germline, CDR1 is MNHEY, CDR2 SVGAGI. The CDR3 extends over 13 amino acids. V gave up 6 bases and J gave up 8 bases, with 16 bases separating them.

The J gene is TRBJ1-2, the V gene TRBV30; D remains unclear. CDR3 length: 12 amino acids. Germline V lookup: CDR1 GTSNPN, CDR2 SVGIG (reference sequence). Trimming left V 1 base short and J 4 bases short, with 7 bases between. CDR3 bases: TGTGCCTGGAGTGATAGTGGCTATGGCTACACCTTC. Amino acid sequence: CAWSDSGYGYTF.

The rearrangement joins TRBV10-1 to TRBJ2-7, with D tentatively TRBD1 (5 bases). Germline lookup yields CDR1 WNHNN and CDR2 SYGVQD (reference sequence). The CDR3 has 13 residues. V was shortened by 10 bases and J by 3 bases, with 16 bases between the two germline ends. CDR3 amino acids: CANLRAGIYEQYF. CDR3 nucleotides: TGCGCCAATCTAAGGGCAGGGATCTACGAGCAGTACTTC.

V is TRBV14 and J is TRBJ2-7, with D perhaps matching TRBD2 (6 bases). The CDR3 is 15 amino acids. Looked up from germline, CDR1 is SGHDN and CDR2 is FVKESK. With 0 bases removed from V and 5 bases from J, the gap between germline ends came to 14 bases. The CDR3 sequence is CASSQEWGEFHEQYF. CDR3 nucleotides: TGTGCCAGCAGCCAAGAATGGGGGGAGTTCCACGAGCAGTACTTC.

The rearrangement links TRBV19 to TRBJ2-1; the D is unclear. CDR1 LNHDA and CDR2 SQIVND come from the germline V gene (reference sequence). Trimming pared 1 base from V and 6 bases from J, leaving 16 bases between. This CDR3 contains 16 residues. The CDR3: CASSIAGWSVSNEQFF. The CDR3 nucleotides are TGTGCCAGTAGTATAGCCGGCTGGAGTGTGAGCAATGAGCAGTTCTTC.

The genes are TRBV29-1 and TRBJ2-5; 10 nucleotides agree with TRBD2. This CDR3 is 15 amino acids long. V was pared by 4 bases and J by 2 bases, with 7 bases of the junction left unmatched. Germline V gene sequence: CDR1 SQVTM, CDR2 ANQGSEA. CDR3 coding DNA: TGCAGCGTTGGAGGACTAGCGGACTCTCAAGAGACCCAGTACTTC. Translation gives CSVGGLADSQETQYF. The full variable domain, its missing parts supplied by reference TRBV29-1 and TRBJ2-5, is SAVISQKPSRDICQRGTSLTIQCQVDSQVTMMFWYRQQPGQSLTLIATANQGSEATYESGFVIDKFPISRPNLTFSTLTVSNMSPEDSSIYLCSVGGLADSQETQYFGPGTRLLVL.

In DNA, the CDR3 is TGTGCCAGTAGTAGCGACGGGACGTACTACGAGCAGTACTTC. Translating it yields CASSSDGTYYEQYF. V gene TRBV19 combines with J gene TRBJ2-7; D possibly matches TRBD1 or TRBD2 (5 bases each). The CDR3 covers 14 residues. The germline V gene has CDR1 LNHDA and CDR2 SQIVND (reference sequence). The V end lost 4 bases, the J end lost 3 bases, and 13 bases lay between the germline ends.

The chain recombines TRBV10-3 with TRBJ2-1; 11 bases are shared with TRBD1. J was trimmed by 2 bases and V by 3 bases; bases with no gene match: 3. The length of the CDR3 is 16 residues. Germline CDR1 is ENHRY and CDR2 is SYGVKD. The CDR3 spells CAISEPGQGAYNEQFF. The CDR3, as DNA: TGTGCCATCAGTGAACCGGGACAGGGGGCCTACAATGAGCAGTTCTTC.

This clone was found a few times. The gene calls are TRBV6-5 and TRBJ1-6; TRBD1 agrees at 7 bases. Trimming removed 0 bases from V and 10 bases from J; junction bases left unmatched: 6. CDR3 length: 15 amino acids. The germline CDR1 and CDR2 sequences are MNHEY and SVGAGI. CDR3 amino acids: CASSYSGTQGSPLHF. DNA for the CDR3: TGTGCCAGCAGTTACTCGGGGACACAGGGGTCACCCCTCCACTTT.

The chain couples TRBV29-1 to TRBJ2-2, with D uncertain. Germline V lookup: CDR1 SQVTM, CDR2 ANQGSEA. The CDR3 is 12 amino acids. Between the trimmed V and J ends, which lost 3 bases and 9 bases, there was a span of 11 bases. CDR3 sequence reads: CSVESGSRELFF. The CDR3 DNA sequence: TGCAGCGTTGAGTCGGGTAGCCGGGAGCTGTTTTTT.

The chain couples TRBV28 to TRBJ2-7, with TRBD1 matching 7 bases. Trimming cost V 6 bases and J 7 bases; bases outside gene matches: 6. The CDR3 spans 12 residues. Per the germline V gene, CDR1 is MDHEN and CDR2 is SYDVKM. The chain's CDR3 is CASRWTGGEQYF. Here the CDR3 DNA reads TGTGCCAGCAGGTGGACAGGCGGGGAGCAGTACTTC.

This chain joins TRBV19 and TRBJ2-3, with TRBD1 identical over 7 bases. The CDR3 loop spans 14 amino acids. Germline CDR1 is LNHDA and CDR2 is SQIVND (reference sequence). Trimming cost V 8 bases and J 3 bases; bases outside gene matches: 8. CDR3 amino acids: CASAPGGSTDTQYF. In DNA form, the CDR3 reads TGTGCCAGTGCGCCAGGGGGTAGTACAGATACGCAGTATTTT.

The chain has TRBV9 and TRBJ1-6; the match to TRBD1 covers 7 bases. The CDR3 consists of 18 residues. CDR1 and CDR2 (germline): SGDLS, YYNGEE. Trimming cost V 0 bases and J 7 bases; bases outside gene matches: 13. CDR3 residues: CASSVEWRQGAYNSPLHF. The DNA of the CDR3 is TGTGCCAGCAGCGTAGAATGGAGACAGGGAGCTTACAATTCACCCCTCCACTTT.